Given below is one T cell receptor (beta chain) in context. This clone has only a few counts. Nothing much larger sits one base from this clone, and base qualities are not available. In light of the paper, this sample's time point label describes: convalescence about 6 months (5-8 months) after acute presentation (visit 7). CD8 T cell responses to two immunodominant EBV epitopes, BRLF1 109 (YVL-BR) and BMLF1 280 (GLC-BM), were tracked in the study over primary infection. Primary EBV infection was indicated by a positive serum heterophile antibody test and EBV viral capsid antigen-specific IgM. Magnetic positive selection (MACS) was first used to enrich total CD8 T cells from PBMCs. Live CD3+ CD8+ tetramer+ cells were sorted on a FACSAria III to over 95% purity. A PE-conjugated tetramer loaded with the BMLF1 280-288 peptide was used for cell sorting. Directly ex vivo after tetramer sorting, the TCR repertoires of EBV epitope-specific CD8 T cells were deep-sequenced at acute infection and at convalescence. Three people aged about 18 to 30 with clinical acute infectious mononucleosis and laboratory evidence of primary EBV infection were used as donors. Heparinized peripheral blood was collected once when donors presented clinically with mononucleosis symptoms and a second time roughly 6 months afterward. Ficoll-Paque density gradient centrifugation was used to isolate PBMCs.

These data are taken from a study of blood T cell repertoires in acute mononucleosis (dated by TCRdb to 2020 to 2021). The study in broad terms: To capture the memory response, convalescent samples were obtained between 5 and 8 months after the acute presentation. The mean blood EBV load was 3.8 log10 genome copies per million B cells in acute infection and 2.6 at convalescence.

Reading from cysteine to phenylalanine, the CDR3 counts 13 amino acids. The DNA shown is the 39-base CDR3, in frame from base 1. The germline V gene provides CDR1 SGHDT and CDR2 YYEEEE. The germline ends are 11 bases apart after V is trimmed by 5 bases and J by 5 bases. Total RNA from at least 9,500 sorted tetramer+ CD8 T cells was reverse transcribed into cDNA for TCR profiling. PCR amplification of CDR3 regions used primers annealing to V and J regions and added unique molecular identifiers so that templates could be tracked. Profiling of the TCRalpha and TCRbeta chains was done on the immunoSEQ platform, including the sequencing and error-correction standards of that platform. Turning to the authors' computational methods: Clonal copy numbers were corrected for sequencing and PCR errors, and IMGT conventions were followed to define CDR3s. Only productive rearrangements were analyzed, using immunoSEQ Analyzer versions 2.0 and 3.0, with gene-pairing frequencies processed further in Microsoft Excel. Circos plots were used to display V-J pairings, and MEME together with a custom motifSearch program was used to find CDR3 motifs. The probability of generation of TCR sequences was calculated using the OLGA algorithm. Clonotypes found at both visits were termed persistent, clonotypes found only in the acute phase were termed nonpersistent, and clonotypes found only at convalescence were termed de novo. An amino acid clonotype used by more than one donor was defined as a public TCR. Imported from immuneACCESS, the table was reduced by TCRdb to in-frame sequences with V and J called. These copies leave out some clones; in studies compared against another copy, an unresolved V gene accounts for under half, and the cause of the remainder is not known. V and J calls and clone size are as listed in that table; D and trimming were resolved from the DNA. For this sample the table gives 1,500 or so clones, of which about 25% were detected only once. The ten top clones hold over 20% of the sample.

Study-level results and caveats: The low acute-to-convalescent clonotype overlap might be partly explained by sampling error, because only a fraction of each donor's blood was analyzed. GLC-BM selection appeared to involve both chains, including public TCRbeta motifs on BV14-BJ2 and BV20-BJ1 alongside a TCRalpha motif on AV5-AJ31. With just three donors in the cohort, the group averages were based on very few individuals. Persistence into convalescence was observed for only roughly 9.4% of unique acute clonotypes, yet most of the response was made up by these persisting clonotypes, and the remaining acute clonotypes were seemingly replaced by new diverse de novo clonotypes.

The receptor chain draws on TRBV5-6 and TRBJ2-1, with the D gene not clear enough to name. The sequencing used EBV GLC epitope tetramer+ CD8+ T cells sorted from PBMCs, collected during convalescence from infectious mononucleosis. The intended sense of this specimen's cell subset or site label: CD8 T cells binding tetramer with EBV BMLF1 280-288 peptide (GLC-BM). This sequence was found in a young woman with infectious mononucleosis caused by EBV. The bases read TGTGCCAGCAGTTACTCGTGGAACAATGAGCAGTTCTTC. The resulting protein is CASSYSWNNEQFF.